A selection of T cell receptor beta chains follows, all from one sample in a study of radiation and T cells in renal cell carcinoma. Sequencing was performed with immunoSEQ multiplex PCR; in TCRdb, only in-frame clones are kept and a portion is missing. Found here are around 140,000 clones, roughly 90% of them singletons; the top ten hold around 4%. This specimen consisted of blood, obtained from a patient whose treatment included radiotherapy and nephrectomy. Every receptor here comes from a woman between 65 and 79 years old with renal cell carcinoma. The CDR3 runs from the conserved cysteine through the conserved F or W. The D gene is left open where the match is weak. Clone sizes are given selectively: once, few, many, or a class where the clone is expanded.

v_call	clone_size	j_call	d_call	cdr3_aa	cdr3_nt
TRBV7-8	.	TRBJ2-1	.	CASSPYYGRDEQFF	TGTGCCAGCAGCCCCTACTACGGGCGGGATGAGCAGTTCTTC
TRBV6-6	.	TRBJ1-6	.	CASSYSLTGNSPLHF	TGTGCCAGCAGTTACTCGCTAACAGGCAATTCACCCCTCCACTTT
TRBV7-9	.	TRBJ1-5	.	CASSLGGNNQPQHF	TGTGCCAGCAGCTTAGGAGGGAACAATCAGCCCCAGCATTTT
TRBV5-1	.	TRBJ1-6	.	CASSPPGGDNSPLHF	TGCGCCAGCAGCCCGCCGGGGGGGGATAATTCACCCCTCCACTTT
TRBV7-2	few	TRBJ2-3	TRBD2	CASSIGTSRADTQYF	TGTGCCAGCAGCATTGGGACTAGCAGGGCAGATACGCAGTATTTT
TRBV7-6	.	TRBJ2-3	TRBD2	CASSLAGGSDTQYF	TGTGCCAGCAGCTTAGCGGGGGGGAGCGATACGCAGTATTTT
TRBV30	.	TRBJ1-5	.	CAWSALGPLGNQPQHF	TGTGCCTGGAGTGCCCTGGGACCCCTTGGCAATCAGCCCCAGCATTTT
TRBV5-6	.	TRBJ1-6	.	CASSLVPQSSYNSPLHF	TGTGCCAGCAGCTTGGTTCCCCAGAGCTCCTATAATTCACCCCTCCACTTT
TRBV5-1	.	TRBJ1-1	TRBD1	CASSSDRGNTEAFF	TGCGCCAGCAGCTCGGACAGGGGGAACACTGAAGCTTTCTTT
TRBV28	.	TRBJ1-1	.	CASTLVAGSTLNTEAFF	TGTGCCAGCACCCTGGTTGCAGGGTCAACCTTGAACACTGAAGCTTTCTTT
TRBV27	.	TRBJ1-2	TRBD1	CASRPGTGGSGGYTF	TGTGCCAGCAGACCCGGGACAGGGGGATCGGGTGGCTACACCTTC
TRBV7-3	.	TRBJ2-7	.	CASSPGDTGYEQYF	TGTGCCAGCAGCCCAGGGGACACCGGCTACGAGCAGTACTTC
TRBV4-1	.	TRBJ1-5	.	CASSLGWGNQPQHF	TGCGCCAGCAGCTTGGGGTGGGGGAATCAGCCCCAGCATTTT
TRBV9	.	TRBJ2-3	.	CASSVVPGGTDTQYF	TGTGCCAGCAGCGTAGTCCCGGGGGGCACAGATACGCAGTATTTT
TRBV29-1	once	TRBJ2-7	TRBD1	CSVKTGAYEQYF	TGCAGCGTCAAGACAGGGGCCTACGAGCAGTACTTC
TRBV5-4	.	TRBJ2-3	TRBD2	CASSSGTSIYGTDTQYF	TGTGCCAGCAGCTCCGGGACTAGCATTTATGGTACAGATACGCAGTATTTT
TRBV7-3	.	TRBJ2-2	TRBD2	CASSPRLAGGQAGELFF	TGTGCCAGCAGCCCCAGGCTAGCGGGGGGGCAGGCCGGGGAGCTGTTTTTT
TRBV11-2	once	TRBJ2-5	.	CASSPWAGEETQYF	TGTGCCAGCAGCCCCTGGGCCGGGGAAGAGACCCAGTACTTC
TRBV10-2	.	TRBJ2-5	.	CASSQKETQYF	TGCGCCAGCAGTCAGAAAGAGACCCAGTACTTC
TRBV5-5	once	TRBJ1-5	TRBD1	CASSWGTGIGQPQHF	TGTGCCAGCAGCTGGGGGACAGGGATAGGGCAGCCCCAGCATTTT
TRBV6-1	.	TRBJ2-3	.	CASSPTEITDTQYF	TGTGCCAGCAGTCCGACGGAAATCACAGATACGCAGTATTTT
TRBV27	.	TRBJ2-5	TRBD1	CASSLIADRGGKTQYF	TGTGCCAGCAGTTTAATTGCGGACAGGGGTGGGAAGACCCAGTACTTC
TRBV6-5	.	TRBJ1-5	TRBD1	CASSWTGDQPQHF	TGTGCCAGCAGTTGGACAGGGGATCAGCCCCAGCATTTT
TRBV5-1	.	TRBJ1-3	.	CASSLLGLGAGNTIYF	TGCGCCAGCAGCTTGTTAGGCTTAGGTGCCGGAAACACCATATATTTT
TRBV10-3	few	TRBJ1-1	.	CAINVGGTEAFF	TGTGCCATCAACGTAGGGGGCACTGAAGCTTTCTTT
TRBV19	.	TRBJ1-3	TRBD1	CASTKTGGFGNTIYF	TGTGCCAGTACAAAAACAGGGGGCTTTGGAAACACCATATATTTT
TRBV5-1	.	TRBJ1-2	.	CASSSVNAGTPYGYTF	TGCGCCAGCAGCTCCGTAAATGCCGGGACACCCTATGGCTACACCTTC
TRBV5-1	.	TRBJ2-5	.	CASSLGAGETQYF	TGCGCCAGCAGCTTAGGTGCGGGGGAGACCCAGTACTTC
TRBV6-6	.	TRBJ2-5	.	CASSYVRGETQYF	TGTGCCAGCAGTTATGTTCGGGGAGAGACCCAGTACTTC
TRBV9	.	TRBJ1-6	.	CASSVVLNSPLHF	TGTGCCAGCAGCGTAGTGCTCAATTCACCCCTCCACTTT
TRBV19	.	TRBJ2-1	.	CASSLAGNSEQFF	TGTGCCAGTAGTTTGGCGGGGAATAGTGAGCAGTTCTTC
TRBV6-5	.	TRBJ1-2	TRBD1	CASSRQGSHGYTF	TGTGCCAGCAGTCGACAGGGTTCCCATGGCTACACCTTC
TRBV29-1	.	TRBJ1-1	.	CSGSQGVDTEAFF	TGCAGCGGATCACAGGGCGTGGACACTGAAGCTTTCTTT
TRBV13	.	TRBJ1-1	TRBD1	CASSLKTGTGNTEAFF	TGTGCCAGCAGCTTAAAAACCGGGACAGGGAACACTGAAGCTTTCTTT
TRBV4-3	.	TRBJ2-6	.	CASSQGRVGISGANVLTF	TGCGCCAGCAGCCAAGGCCGGGTAGGGATCTCTGGGGCCAACGTCCTGACTTTC
TRBV5-5	.	TRBJ2-1	TRBD1	CASSWTGGNYNEQFF	TGTGCCAGCAGCTGGACAGGGGGCAACTACAATGAGCAGTTCTTC
TRBV7-6	.	TRBJ2-5	.	CASSLASGETQYF	TGTGCCAGCAGCTTAGCCTCGGGGGAGACCCAGTACTTC
TRBV19	few	TRBJ1-1	.	CASWWGEAFF	TGTGCCAGTTGGTGGGGAGAAGCTTTCTTT
TRBV2	.	TRBJ2-1	.	CASRSEGLADNEQFF	TGTGCCAGCAGGTCAGAGGGCCTAGCCGACAATGAGCAGTTCTTC
TRBV28	.	TRBJ2-7	TRBD1	CASTRTGQSYEQYF	TGTGCCAGCACCCGGACAGGCCAATCCTACGAGCAGTACTTC
TRBV7-8	.	TRBJ1-1	TRBD1	CASSPRTGIPFF	TGTGCCAGCAGCCCCCGGACAGGGATTCCTTTCTTT
TRBV4-2	.	TRBJ2-3	TRBD2	CASSQATSAPEDTQYF	TGTGCCAGCAGCCAAGCCACTAGCGCCCCAGAAGATACGCAGTATTTT
TRBV29-1	.	TRBJ1-2	.	CSVEGGGNYGYTF	TGCAGCGTTGAAGGTGGGGGGAACTATGGCTACACCTTC
TRBV6-6	.	TRBJ2-1	TRBD2	CASRDLAGGLDEQFF	TGTGCCAGCAGGGACCTAGCGGGGGGGCTAGATGAGCAGTTCTTC
TRBV28	.	TRBJ1-2	TRBD1	CASSFYRGDYGYTF	TGTGCCAGCAGTTTTTACAGGGGGGACTATGGCTACACCTTC
TRBV21-1	.	TRBJ2-7	.	CASSASHLSYEQYF	TGTGCCAGCAGCGCCTCCCATCTCTCCTACGAGCAGTACTTC
TRBV10-3	once	TRBJ2-7	.	CAISESDGAGSEQYF	TGTGCCATCAGTGAGTCGGATGGGGCAGGCAGCGAGCAGTACTTC
TRBV7-9	.	TRBJ1-1	.	CASSYATGAEAFF	TGTGCCAGCTCCTACGCGACAGGCGCTGAAGCTTTCTTT
TRBV4-2	.	TRBJ2-3	.	CASSPTPFRVSTDTQYF	TGTGCCAGCAGCCCTACACCGTTCAGGGTAAGCACAGATACGCAGTATTTT
TRBV6-5	.	TRBJ1-5	TRBD1	CASSTGQGVNQPQHF	TGTGCCAGCAGCACGGGACAGGGGGTGAATCAGCCCCAGCATTTT
TRBV10-3	.	TRBJ2-5	.	CAIRGGTAQETQYF	TGTGCCATCAGAGGAGGGACAGCTCAAGAGACCCAGTACTTC
TRBV4-3	.	TRBJ2-1	.	CASSQEGDGYNEQFF	TGCGCCAGCAGCCAAGAAGGGGACGGTTACAATGAGCAGTTCTTC